This T cell receptor (beta chain) is drawn from a study of response to subunit inactivated influenza vaccine. Study results and limitations: Each seasonal flu vaccination may recruit only limited new T cells, authors suggested.

One entry per CDR3 protein results from TCRdb running MiXCR on the RT-PCR reads. Found here are 600,000 to 850,000 distinct CDR3 sequences, around 13% of them singletons; the top ten hold 7.6%. This clonotype has just a few counts. The antigen remains undetermined. The V and J ends lost 0 bases and 0 bases respectively, with 13 bases between them. CDR1 is SGHRS and CDR2 is YFSETQ in the germline V gene. The CDR3 sequence is 17 residues long. The V gene is TRBV5-1, the J gene TRBJ2-1; D gene uncertain. The input for sequencing was PBMCs from blood, taken approximately 15 days before vaccination. This TCR came from a man aged 45-60 years who received an inactivated influenza vaccine. The CDR3 spells CASSLEVSVLSYNEQFF. The DNA for the CDR3 is TGCGCCAGCAGCTTGGAGGTGTCAGTCCTCTCCTACAATGAGCAGTTCTTC.